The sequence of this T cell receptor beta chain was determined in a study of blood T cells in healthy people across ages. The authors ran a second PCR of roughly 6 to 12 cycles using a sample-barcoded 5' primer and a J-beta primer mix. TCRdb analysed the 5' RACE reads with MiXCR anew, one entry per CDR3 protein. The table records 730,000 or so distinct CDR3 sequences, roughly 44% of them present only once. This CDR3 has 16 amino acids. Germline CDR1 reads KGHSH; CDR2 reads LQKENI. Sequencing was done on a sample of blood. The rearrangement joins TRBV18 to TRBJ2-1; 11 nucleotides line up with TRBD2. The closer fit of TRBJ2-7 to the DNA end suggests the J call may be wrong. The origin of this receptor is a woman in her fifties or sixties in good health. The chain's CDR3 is CASSPTSGSSYNEQYF. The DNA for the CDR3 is TGTGCCAGCTCACCTACTAGCGGGAGCTCCTACAATGAGCAGTACTTC.